The clone carrying this T cell receptor beta chain was detected only once. What it binds is not known. Donors counted as nominally healthy when sampled, yet unrecorded immune exposures were likely. Amplification used 60 Vbeta primers and 13 Jbeta primers. Assay used: immunoSEQ multiplex PCR; TCRdb lists only in-frame clones, some missing. The repertoire includes fewer than 90,000 clones, about two thirds of them detected once, and about 7.6% sits in the top ten. The sample comes from a study of cytomegalovirus exposure and HLA in healthy donors. Study-wide findings and caveats: As was reported, the HLA-A and HLA-B alleles of most subjects were accurately predicted from TCR beta sequences.

Trimming removed 3 bases from V and 5 bases from J, with 10 bases in between. There are 13 residues in the CDR3. Germline V gene sequence: CDR1 SEHNR, CDR2 FQNEAQ (reference sequence). Sequenced material: PBMCs. The sequence was obtained from a man aged 40-50 years in good health and CMV-seropositive. The chain has TRBV7-9 and TRBJ2-5; the D gene is possibly TRBD2 (5 bases). The CDR3 DNA is TGTGCCAGCAGCTTGAGGGATGGCGAGACCCAGTACTTC. Translating gives CASSLRDGETQYF.